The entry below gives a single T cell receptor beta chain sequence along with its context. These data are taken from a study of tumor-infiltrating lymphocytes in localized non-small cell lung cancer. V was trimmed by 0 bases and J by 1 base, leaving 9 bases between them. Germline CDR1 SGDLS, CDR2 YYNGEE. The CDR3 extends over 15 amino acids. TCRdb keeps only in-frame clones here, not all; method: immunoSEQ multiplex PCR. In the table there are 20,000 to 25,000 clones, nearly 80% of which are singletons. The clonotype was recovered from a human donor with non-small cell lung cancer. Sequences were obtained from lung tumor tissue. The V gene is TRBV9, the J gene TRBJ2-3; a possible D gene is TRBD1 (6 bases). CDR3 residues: CASSVGGGGTDTQYF. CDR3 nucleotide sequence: TGTGCCAGCAGCGTAGGTGGGGGCGGCACAGATACGCAGTATTTT.